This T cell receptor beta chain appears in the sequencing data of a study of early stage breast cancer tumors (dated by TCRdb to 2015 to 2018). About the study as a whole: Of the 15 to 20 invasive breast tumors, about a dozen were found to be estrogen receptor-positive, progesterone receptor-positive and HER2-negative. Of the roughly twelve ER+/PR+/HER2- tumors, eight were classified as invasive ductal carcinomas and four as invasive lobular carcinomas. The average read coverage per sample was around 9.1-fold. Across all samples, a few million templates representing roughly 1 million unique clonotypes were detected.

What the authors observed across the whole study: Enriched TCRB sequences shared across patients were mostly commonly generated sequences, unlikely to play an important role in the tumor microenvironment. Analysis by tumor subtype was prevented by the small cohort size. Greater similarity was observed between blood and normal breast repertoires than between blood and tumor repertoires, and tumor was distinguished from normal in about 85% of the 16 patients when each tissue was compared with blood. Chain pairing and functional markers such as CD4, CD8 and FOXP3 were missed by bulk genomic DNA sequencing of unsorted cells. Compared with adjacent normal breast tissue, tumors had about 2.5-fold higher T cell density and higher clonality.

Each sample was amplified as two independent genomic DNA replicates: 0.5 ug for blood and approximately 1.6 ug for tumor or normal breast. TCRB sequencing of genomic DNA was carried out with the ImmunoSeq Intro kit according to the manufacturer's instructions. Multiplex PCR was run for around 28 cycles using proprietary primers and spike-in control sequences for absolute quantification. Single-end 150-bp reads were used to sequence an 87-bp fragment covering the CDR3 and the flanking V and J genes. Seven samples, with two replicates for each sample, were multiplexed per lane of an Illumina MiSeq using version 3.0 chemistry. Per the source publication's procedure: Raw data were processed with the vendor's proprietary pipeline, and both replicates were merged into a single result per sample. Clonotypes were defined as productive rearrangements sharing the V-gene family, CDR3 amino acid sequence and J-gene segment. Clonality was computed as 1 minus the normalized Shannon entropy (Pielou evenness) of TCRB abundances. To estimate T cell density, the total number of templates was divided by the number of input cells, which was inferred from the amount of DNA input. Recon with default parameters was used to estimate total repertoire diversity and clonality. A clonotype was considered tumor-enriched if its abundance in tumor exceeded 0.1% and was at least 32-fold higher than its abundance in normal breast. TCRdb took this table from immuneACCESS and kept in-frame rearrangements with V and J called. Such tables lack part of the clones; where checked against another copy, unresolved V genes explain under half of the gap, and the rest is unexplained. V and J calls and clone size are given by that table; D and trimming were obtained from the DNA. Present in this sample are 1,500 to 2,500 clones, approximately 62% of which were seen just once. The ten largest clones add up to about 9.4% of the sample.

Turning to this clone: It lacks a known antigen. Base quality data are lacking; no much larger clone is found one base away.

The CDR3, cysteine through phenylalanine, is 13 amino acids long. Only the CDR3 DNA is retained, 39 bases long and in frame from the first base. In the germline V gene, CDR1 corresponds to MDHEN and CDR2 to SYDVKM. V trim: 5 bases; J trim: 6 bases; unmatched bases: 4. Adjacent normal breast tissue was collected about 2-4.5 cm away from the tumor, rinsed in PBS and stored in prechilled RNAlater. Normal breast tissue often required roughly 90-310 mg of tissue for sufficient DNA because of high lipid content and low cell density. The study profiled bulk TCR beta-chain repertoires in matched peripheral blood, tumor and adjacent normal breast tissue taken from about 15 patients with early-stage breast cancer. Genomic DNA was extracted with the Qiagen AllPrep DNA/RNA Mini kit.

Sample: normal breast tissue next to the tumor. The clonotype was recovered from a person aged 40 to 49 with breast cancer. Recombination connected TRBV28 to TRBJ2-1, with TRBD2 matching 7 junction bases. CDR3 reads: CASSGREPNEQFF. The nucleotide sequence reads TGTGCCAGCAGTGGGAGGGAGCCCAATGAGCAGTTCTTC.